What follows describes a single T cell receptor beta chain. Its specificity is not known. The time point here: newly diagnosed GD, antithyroid drugs for less than 3 months. The TCR library used RNA extracted from PBMCs. The data are from a study of regulatory T cells in long-lasting Graves disease. General study results and limits: Persistent disease preferred TRBV28, TRBJ1-2 and TRBJ2-5.

Sequencing libraries for TCR beta were prepared with iRepertoire HTBI primers and Arm-PCR of CDR3 regions. TCRdb processed the multiplex PCR reads anew with MiXCR; each CDR3 protein has one entry. The sample lists 530,000 or so distinct CDR3 sequences, 13% occurring once. The CDR3 sequence is 15 residues long. Germline lookup yields CDR1 MNHEY and CDR2 SMNVEV (reference sequence). V gave up 6 bases and J gave up 2 bases; unmatched junction bases: 7. This sample was shared with a second study, whose subject was T cells in Graves' hyperthyroidism and ophthalmopathy. That paper adds: The hyperthyroidism was newly diagnosed and had lasted under 2 months; the patients were aged 18 to 65.

The sequenced sample was peripheral blood mononuclear cells (PBMCs), obtained at new diagnosis, from a patient treated with antithyroid drugs. The receptor was isolated from a man younger than 40 with Graves disease. The genes are TRBV27 and TRBJ1-3, with TRBD1 identical over 7 bases. CDR3 in amino acids: CASRLQGNTGNTIYF. In DNA, the CDR3 is TGTGCCAGCAGACTACAGGGGAACACTGGAAACACCATATATTTT.